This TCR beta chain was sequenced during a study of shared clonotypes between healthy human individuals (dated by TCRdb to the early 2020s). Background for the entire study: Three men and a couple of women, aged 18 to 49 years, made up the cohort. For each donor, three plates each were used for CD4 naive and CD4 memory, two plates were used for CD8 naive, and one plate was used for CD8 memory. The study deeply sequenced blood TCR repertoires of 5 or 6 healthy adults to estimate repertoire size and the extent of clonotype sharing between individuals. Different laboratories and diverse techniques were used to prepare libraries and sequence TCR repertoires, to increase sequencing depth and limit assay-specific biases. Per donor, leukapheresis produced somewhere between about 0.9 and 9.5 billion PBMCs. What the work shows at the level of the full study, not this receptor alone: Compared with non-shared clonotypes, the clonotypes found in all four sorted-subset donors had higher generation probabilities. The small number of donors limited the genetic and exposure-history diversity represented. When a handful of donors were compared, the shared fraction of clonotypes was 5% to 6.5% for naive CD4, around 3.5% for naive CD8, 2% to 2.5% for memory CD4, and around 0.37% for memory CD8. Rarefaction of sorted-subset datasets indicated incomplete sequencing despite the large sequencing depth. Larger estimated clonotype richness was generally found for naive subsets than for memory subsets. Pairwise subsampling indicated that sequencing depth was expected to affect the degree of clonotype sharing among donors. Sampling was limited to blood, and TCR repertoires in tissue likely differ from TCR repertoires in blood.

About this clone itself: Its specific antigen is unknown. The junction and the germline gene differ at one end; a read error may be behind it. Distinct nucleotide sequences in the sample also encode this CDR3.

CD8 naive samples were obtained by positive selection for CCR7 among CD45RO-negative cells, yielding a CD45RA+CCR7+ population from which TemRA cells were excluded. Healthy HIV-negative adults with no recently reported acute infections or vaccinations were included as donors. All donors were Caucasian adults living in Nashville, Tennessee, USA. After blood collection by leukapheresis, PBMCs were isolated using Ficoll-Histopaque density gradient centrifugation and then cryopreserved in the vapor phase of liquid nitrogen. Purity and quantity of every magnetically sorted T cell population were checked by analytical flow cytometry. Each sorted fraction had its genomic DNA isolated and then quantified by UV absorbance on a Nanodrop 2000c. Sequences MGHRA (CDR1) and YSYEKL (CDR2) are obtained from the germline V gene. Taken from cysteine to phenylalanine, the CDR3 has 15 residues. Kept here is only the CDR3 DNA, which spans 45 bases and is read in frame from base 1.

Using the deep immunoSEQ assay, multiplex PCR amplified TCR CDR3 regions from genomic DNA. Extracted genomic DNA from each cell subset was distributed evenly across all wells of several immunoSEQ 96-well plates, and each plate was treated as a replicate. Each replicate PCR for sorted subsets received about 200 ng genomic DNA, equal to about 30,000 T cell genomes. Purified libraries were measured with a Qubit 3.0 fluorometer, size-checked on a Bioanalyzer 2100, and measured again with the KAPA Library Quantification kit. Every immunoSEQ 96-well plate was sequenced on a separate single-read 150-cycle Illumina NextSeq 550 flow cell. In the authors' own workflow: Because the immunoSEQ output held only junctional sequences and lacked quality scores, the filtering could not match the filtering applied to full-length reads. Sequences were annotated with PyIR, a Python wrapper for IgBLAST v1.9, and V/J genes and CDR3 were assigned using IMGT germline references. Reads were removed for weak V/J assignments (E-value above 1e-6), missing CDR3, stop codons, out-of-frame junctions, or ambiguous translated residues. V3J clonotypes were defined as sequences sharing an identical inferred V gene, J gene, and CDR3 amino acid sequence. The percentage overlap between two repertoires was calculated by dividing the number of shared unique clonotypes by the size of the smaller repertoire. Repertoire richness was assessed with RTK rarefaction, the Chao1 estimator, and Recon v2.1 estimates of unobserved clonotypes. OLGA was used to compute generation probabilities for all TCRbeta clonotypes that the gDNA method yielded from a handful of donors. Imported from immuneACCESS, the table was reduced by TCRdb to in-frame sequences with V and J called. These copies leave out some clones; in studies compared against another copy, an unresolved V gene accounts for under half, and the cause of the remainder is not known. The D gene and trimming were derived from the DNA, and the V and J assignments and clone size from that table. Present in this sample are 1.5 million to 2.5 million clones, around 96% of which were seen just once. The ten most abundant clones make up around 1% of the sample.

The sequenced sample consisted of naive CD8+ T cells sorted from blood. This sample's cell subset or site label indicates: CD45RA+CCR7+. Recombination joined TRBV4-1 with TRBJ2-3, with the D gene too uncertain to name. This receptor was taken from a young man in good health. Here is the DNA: TGCGCCAGCAGTCAAGATTATGGTAGCACAGATACGCAGTATTTT. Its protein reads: CASSQDYGSTDTQYF.